The 17 T cell receptor beta chains below come from one sample, sequenced in a study of monozygotic twins with cystic fibrosis. Some clones are missing from TCRdb's copy, which holds only in-frame ones; the method was immunoSEQ multiplex PCR. Of just under 20,000 clones detected, about 90% appear once; the ten largest clones hold roughly 1.5%. The material sequenced was blood. The receptors shown here come from a girl aged 2-10 years with cystic fibrosis.

The gene calls are TRBV1 and TRBJ1-3. TRBV1 is noted as a pseudogene. The CDR3 is 14 amino acids. The DNA for the CDR3 is TGCACCAGCAGCCAAGGAGGGTCTGGAAACACCATATATTTT. It translates to CTSSQGGSGNTIYF.

This clone was detected only once. One junction end does not reproduce the germline sequence, and a read error may be involved. CDR3 amino acids: CATSGFGTEIYNEQFF. The CDR3 DNA reads TGTGCCACCAGCGGATTTGGGACAGAGATCTACAATGAGCAGTTCTTC. The genes are TRBV4-2 and TRBJ2-1; TRBD1 agrees at 7 bases. The CDR3 covers 16 residues. CDR1 and CDR2 from the germline V gene are LGHNA and YNFKEQ.

V and J are TRBV7-9 and TRBJ1-2; D remains unclear. The CDR3 runs 13 residues. Per the germline V gene, CDR1 is SEHNR and CDR2 is FQNEAQ (reference sequence). Deletions cut 1 base from V and 2 bases from J, with 5 bases between. The CDR3 DNA sequence: TGTGCCAGCAGCTTAGAACCAAACTATGGCTACACCTTC. This encodes CASSLEPNYGYTF.

J is TRBJ1-2 and V is TRBV28; maybe TRBD1 (6 bases). CDR1 is MDHEN, CDR2 SYDVKM, per germline. Trimming pared 2 bases from V and 5 bases from J, leaving 15 bases between. CDR3 length equals 15 residues. The CDR3 spells CASSLGGPSGYGYTF. DNA for the CDR3: TGTGCCAGCAGTTTAGGGGGCCCATCTGGGTATGGCTACACCTTC.

The chain links TRBV28 to TRBJ1-2; D not resolved. CDR3 size: 16 residues. V lost 3 bases and J 3 bases, leaving 17 bases between the germline ends. From germline, CDR1 is MDHEN and CDR2 SYDVKM. The CDR3 DNA is TGTGCCAGCAGTTTTTATGAGGCCTCCCGTCACTATGGCTACACCTTC. Protein: CASSFYEASRHYGYTF.

V usage is TRBV18 and J usage is TRBJ1-2; TRBD1 matches 7 bases. CDR3 length: 17 amino acids. Germline loops: CDR1 KGHSH, CDR2 LQKENI. Trimming at V came to 3 bases and at J to 3 bases, leaving 13 bases not matched to a gene. The CDR3 here is CASSPGQDRFYDYGYTF. Written as DNA, the CDR3 is TGTGCCAGCTCACCCGGACAGGACCGTTTTTATGACTATGGCTACACCTTC.

V gene TRBV14 combines with J gene TRBJ2-7; D not certain. CDR3 length: 14 amino acids. The germline V gene encodes CDR1 SGHDN and CDR2 FVKESK. V lost 1 base, J lost 3 bases, and 10 bases lay in between. CDR3 amino acids: CASSQGGGGYEQYF. The CDR3 DNA follows: TGTGCCAGCAGCCAAGGGGGTGGCGGCTACGAGCAGTACTTC.

This chain links TRBV7-9 with TRBJ2-3, with D unclear. Germline V gives CDR1 SEHNR, CDR2 FQNEAQ (reference sequence). The CDR3 consists of 13 residues. Deletions cut 0 bases from V and 4 bases from J, with 5 bases between. The CDR3 coding sequence is TGTGCCAGCAGCTTAGCGCCTGCAGATACGCAGTATTTT. This translates into CASSLAPADTQYF.

The V call is TRBV11-1, the J call TRBJ2-5; 8 positions match TRBD2. From germline, CDR1 is SGHAT and CDR2 FQDESV (reference sequence). Trimming removed 5 bases from V and 5 bases from J; junction bases left unmatched: 16. This CDR3 spans 17 amino acids. The CDR3 is CASSPQGGTSLFETQYF. CDR3 in DNA: TGTGCCAGCAGCCCCCAGGGTGGGACTAGTTTATTCGAGACCCAGTACTTC.

The gene calls are TRBV27 and TRBJ1-5, with 8 nucleotides matching TRBD1. V lost 1 base and J lost 3; bases outside the gene matches: 5. CDR1 and CDR2 from the germline V gene are MNHEY and SMNVEV (reference sequence). The CDR3 has 16 amino acids. The CDR3: CASSLFGQGTNQPQHF. CDR3 nucleotide sequence: TGTGCCAGCAGTTTATTCGGACAGGGCACCAATCAGCCCCAGCATTTT.

A few counts support this clone. J is TRBJ2-1 and V is TRBV7-9; D remains unclear. Germline loops: CDR1 SEHNR, CDR2 FQNEAQ (reference sequence). The CDR3 length is 13 residues. The V and J ends lost 5 bases and 9 bases respectively, with 14 bases between them. The CDR3 loop reads CASSRTPNGEQFF. DNA for the CDR3: TGTGCCAGCAGCCGGACGCCCAACGGTGAGCAGTTCTTC.

The chain employs TRBV5-1 and TRBJ2-7, with D possibly matching TRBD2 (5 bases). Germline CDR1 SGHRS, CDR2 YFSETQ. Between the trimmed V and J ends, which lost 0 bases and 4 bases, there was a span of 20 bases. The CDR3 is 17 residues long. The CDR3 reads CASSLAPVDRGFYEQYF. The CDR3, as DNA: TGCGCCAGCAGCTTGGCCCCAGTGGACCGGGGATTTTACGAGCAGTACTTC.

The chain links TRBV7-2 to TRBJ2-3, with TRBD1 matching 8 bases. The CDR3 has 14 residues. Unmatched junction bases numbered 3, after V lost 2 bases and J lost 5 bases. From germline, CDR1 is SGHTA and CDR2 FQGNSA. The CDR3 DNA follows: TGTGCCAGCAGCTTATTCAGGGGGCAAGATACGCAGTATTTT. It translates to CASSLFRGQDTQYF.

On this clone itself: The junction departs from germline at one end; a sequencing error may be responsible. CDR3 coding DNA: TGTGCCACTAGTAGTCTAGGGGGGCAGGTCAGTCAGCCCCAGCATTTT. It codes for CATSSLGGQVSQPQHF. The chain recombines TRBV19 with TRBJ1-5, with D possibly being TRBD1 (6 bases). Germline CDR1 is LNHDA and CDR2 is SQIVND (reference sequence). The CDR3 runs 16 residues.

This clone was observed once. The chain uses TRBV13 and TRBJ2-1, with TRBD2 matching over 10 bases. Germline lookup yields CDR1 PRHDT and CDR2 FYEKMQ (reference sequence). The CDR3 has 16 amino acids. V was clipped by 10 bases and J by 0 bases; unmatched bases: 9. CDR3 amino acids: CATLSSGGPSYNEQFF. CDR3 DNA sequence: TGTGCCACCCTTTCTAGCGGGGGCCCCTCCTACAATGAGCAGTTCTTC. The whole variable domain, filled in from reference TRBV13 and TRBJ2-1, reads AAGVIQSPRHLIKEKRETATLKCYPIPRHDTVYWYQQGPGQDPQFLISFYEKMQSDKGSIPDRFSAQQFSDYHSELNMSSLELGDSALYFCATLSSGGPSYNEQFFGPGTRLTVL.

The chain uses TRBV28 and TRBJ2-7; TRBD1 matches at 8 bases. V trimming: 3 bases; J trimming: 7 bases; junction bases outside the gene matches: 5. Per the germline V gene, CDR1 is MDHEN and CDR2 is SYDVKM. This CDR3 comprises 13 residues. CDR3 sequence: CASSLQGAVEQYF. The CDR3 nucleotides read TGTGCCAGCAGTTTGCAGGGGGCCGTGGAGCAGTACTTC.

The chain is built from TRBV10-3 and TRBJ2-2, with 10 bases identical to TRBD2. The germline V gene encodes CDR1 ENHRY and CDR2 SYGVKD. The trim removed 3 bases at V and 5 bases at J, leaving 21 bases unmatched. The CDR3 is 21 residues long. The CDR3 sequence is CAISDPEEAGGPRVGTGELFF. The CDR3 DNA follows: TGTGCCATCAGTGACCCCGAGGAAGCGGGAGGGCCGAGGGTAGGGACCGGGGAGCTGTTTTTT.